This entry lists 20 T cell receptor beta chains sequenced from one sample in a study of T cells of healthy individuals. TCRdb ran MiXCR on the 5' RACE reads and lists one entry per CDR3 protein. The repertoire consists of about 60,000 distinct CDR3 sequences, with 15% to 20% occurring once and the leading ten covering about 4.7%. The receptors were sampled from a human donor in good health.

A word on this clonotype: This clone may be a read error of a much larger clone one base away. V usage is TRBV3-1 and J usage is TRBJ2-5; 8 bases map to TRBD1. Unmatched junction bases numbered 8, after V lost 1 base and J lost 7 bases. The CDR3 is 15 amino acids. Germline-derived CDR1 and CDR2 are LGHDT and YNNKEL (reference sequence). CDR3 in DNA: TGTGCCAGCAGCCAAGGTCGGACAGGGACAGGGACCCAGTACTTC. Translation gives CASSQGRTGTGTQYF.

This clonotype was detected ten times or more. Written as DNA, the CDR3 is TGTGCCAGCAGTTTAATAACAGGGGGAGCTTTCTTT. This sequence encodes CASSLITGGAFF. The chain employs TRBV12-3 or TRBV12-4 and TRBJ1-1; TRBD1 matches at 8 bases. V was clipped by 2 bases and J by 10 bases; unmatched bases: 3. This CDR3 region has 12 residues.

This clonotype was observed at least ten times. The chain combines TRBV2 with TRBJ2-7; D call uncertain. The CDR3 length is 16 residues. Germline V gene sequence: CDR1 SNHLY, CDR2 FYNNEI. Trimming stripped 7 bases from V and 4 bases from J, with 23 bases between. The CDR3 reads CASKWHLLPSSYEQYF. CDR3 DNA sequence: TGTGCCAGCAAGTGGCACCTGCTCCCTTCGTCGTACGAGCAGTACTTC.

This chain joins TRBV10-1 and TRBJ1-6; the D is unclear. The CDR3 contains 15 residues. V lost 3 bases to trimming and J lost 10 bases, with 16 bases between them. CDR1 is WNHNN and CDR2 is SYGVQD in the germline V gene (reference sequence). The CDR3 protein is CASSDPGEMGSPLHF. The CDR3 DNA reads TGCGCCAGCAGTGATCCGGGCGAAATGGGATCACCCCTCCACTTT.

This clonotype has more than one count but fewer than ten. This sequence joins TRBV6-2 or TRBV6-3 and TRBJ2-3, with D perhaps being TRBD1 or TRBD2 (5 bases each). The V gene's germline CDR1 is MNHEY and CDR2 SVGEGT. V dropped 4 bases and J dropped 5 bases, with 19 bases sitting between them. The length of the CDR3 is 16 residues. The DNA of the CDR3 is TGTGCCAGCAGTTCGTCTTCAGGGAGTTCGGGAGATACGCAGTATTTT. Its protein is CASSSSSGSSGDTQYF.

V gene TRBV20-1 combines with J gene TRBJ2-3; 9 nucleotides match TRBD2. This CDR3 region has 15 residues. J was trimmed by 1 base and V by 0 bases; bases with no gene match: 2. Germline values: CDR1 DFQATT, CDR2 SNEGSKA (reference sequence). CDR3 protein: CSARELAGRTDTQYF. DNA of the CDR3: TGCAGTGCTAGAGAACTAGCGGGTCGCACAGATACGCAGTATTTT.

This clonotype was found many times. The rearrangement links TRBV19 to TRBJ2-3; TRBD1 matches 9 bases. This CDR3 has 17 residues. Germline loops: CDR1 LNHDA, CDR2 SQIVND (reference sequence). The ends lost 9 bases at V and 7 bases at J; junction bases unmatched: 20. CDR3 sequence: CASQPRLIGTGLYTQYF. The CDR3, as DNA: TGTGCCAGCCAGCCGAGATTGATTGGGACAGGGCTCTATACGCAGTATTTT.

V is TRBV3-1 and J is TRBJ2-5; the D call may be TRBD1 or TRBD2 (5 bases each). In germline, CDR1 is LGHDT, CDR2 YNNKEL (reference sequence). The CDR3 runs to 14 residues. V was trimmed by 2 bases and J by 4 bases, leaving 11 bases between them. CDR3 DNA: TGTGCCAGCAGCCAACCGGGACGGGGAGAGACCCAGTACTTC. Translated: CASSQPGRGETQYF.

This clonotype has only a few counts. The chain carries TRBV7-6 and TRBJ2-2; 9 positions match TRBD2. Germline-derived CDR1 and CDR2 are SGHVS and FNYEAQ. J gave up 2 bases and V 5 bases, and 6 bases lay outside the gene matches. CDR3 size: 16 residues. The CDR3 coding sequence is TGTGCCAGCAGCCCCCGACTAGCGGACAACACCGGGGAGCTGTTTTTT. This gives the protein CASSPRLADNTGELFF.

This clonotype has only one observation. A much larger clone is a single base away; this may be a read error. V usage is TRBV6-5 and J usage is TRBJ2-1; the match to TRBD2 covers 7 bases. CDR3 length equals 14 residues. Looked up from germline, CDR1 is MNHEY and CDR2 is SVGAGI. The CDR3 loop is CAGSSPGRGNEQFF. The CDR3 coding sequence is TGTGCCGGCAGTTCGCCGGGGAGGGGTAATGAGCAGTTCTTC.

This clonotype has only a few counts. V gene TRBV25-1 combines with J gene TRBJ2-5; weak D call: TRBD1 (6 bases). V was cut by 3 bases and J by 1 base, with 18 bases left in between. Germline V CDR1 and CDR2: MGHDK, SYGVNS. The CDR3 has 17 amino acids. The chain's CDR3 is CASSEGGRGISQETQYF. CDR3 in DNA: TGTGCCAGCAGTGAGGGTGGTAGGGGGATATCCCAAGAGACCCAGTACTTC.

This clonotype showed up many times. The chain couples TRBV12-3 or TRBV12-4 to TRBJ2-2, with no clear D. The ends were cut back, 6 bases at V and 2 bases at J, with 4 bases in the middle. The CDR3 loop spans 12 amino acids. The CDR3: CASRLNTGELFF. CDR3 in DNA: TGTGCCAGCAGGCTAAACACCGGGGAGCTGTTTTTT.

This chain joins TRBV24-1 and TRBJ1-5; weak D call: TRBD1 (6 bases). Germline lookup yields CDR1 KGHDR and CDR2 SFDVKD. V was pared by 2 bases and J by 2 bases, with 6 bases between. This CDR3 has 14 amino acids. CDR3 loop: CATSDSGGNQPQHF. The CDR3 region has the DNA TGTGCCACCAGTGATTCAGGGGGCAATCAGCCCCAGCATTTT.

The chain couples TRBV7-2 to TRBJ1-4, with D perhaps matching TRBD1 (5 bases). The CDR3 has 14 amino acids. V was cut by 3 bases and J by 6 bases, with 11 bases left in between. Germline assignment: CDR1 SGHTA and CDR2 FQGNSA. As DNA, the CDR3 is TGTGCCAGCAGCTTGGGGGAGAAAGATGAAAAACTGTTTTTT. This gives the protein CASSLGEKDEKLFF.

Sample share makes this clonotype large. The genes are TRBV6-4 and TRBJ2-1; 15 positions match TRBD2. V lost 6 bases, J lost 7 bases, and 4 bases stayed unmatched. Germline loops: CDR1 MRHNA, CDR2 SNTAGT. The length of the CDR3 is 15 residues. The CDR3 loop is CASSEGLAGGNEQFF. CDR3 nucleotides: TGTGCCAGCAGCGAGGGACTAGCGGGGGGAAATGAGCAGTTCTTC.

The chain combines TRBV3-1 with TRBJ2-7; 7 bases map to TRBD1. The V gene's germline CDR1 is LGHDT and CDR2 YNNKEL (reference sequence). Losses at the gene ends were 4 bases for V and 5 bases for J; bases not matched to a gene: 5. CDR3 size: 13 residues. The CDR3 DNA is TGTGCCAGCAGCCTGACAGGGAGCAACGAGCAGTACTTC. It is translated as CASSLTGSNEQYF.

This clonotype came up many times. The chain carries TRBV7-2 and TRBJ2-5, with a tentative D call TRBD2 (5 bases). The germline V and J ends were trimmed by 7 bases and 1 base, with 13 bases remaining between them. The CDR3 loop spans 14 amino acids. CDR1 is SGHTA and CDR2 is FQGNSA in the germline V gene. The CDR3 is CASTRRSAQETQYF. The DNA of the CDR3 is TGTGCCAGCACCCGGAGGAGCGCCCAAGAGACCCAGTACTTC.

This clonotype was detected many times. This chain connects TRBV27 to TRBJ2-7; D is perhaps TRBD2 (5 bases). The V and J ends lost 2 bases and 2 bases respectively, with 10 bases between them. This CDR3 has 14 residues. Per germline, CDR1 MNHEY and CDR2 SMNVEV (reference sequence). The CDR3 sequence: CASSLGGRPYEQYF. The CDR3 nucleotides are TGTGCCAGCAGTTTAGGAGGCAGGCCCTACGAGCAGTACTTC.

Only a few counts were recorded for this clonotype. The chain is built from TRBV3-1 and TRBJ1-4, with D unresolved. CDR3 length: 12 residues. Per the germline V gene, CDR1 is LGHDT and CDR2 is YNNKEL (reference sequence). With 0 bases removed from V and 8 bases from J, the gap between germline ends came to 4 bases. The chain's CDR3 is CASSQDKEKLFF. CDR3 nucleotide sequence: TGTGCCAGCAGCCAAGATAAGGAAAAACTGTTTTTT.

This clonotype was recorded many times. The chain joins TRBV28 to TRBJ2-7; D is unresolved. This CDR3 spans 11 amino acids. Trimming shortened V by 8 bases and J by 4 bases, and 9 bases separated the two germline ends. Germline lookup yields CDR1 MDHEN and CDR2 SYDVKM. In DNA form, the CDR3 reads TGTGCCAGCCGAGAGTTGTACGAGCAGTACTTC. This translates into CASRELYEQYF.